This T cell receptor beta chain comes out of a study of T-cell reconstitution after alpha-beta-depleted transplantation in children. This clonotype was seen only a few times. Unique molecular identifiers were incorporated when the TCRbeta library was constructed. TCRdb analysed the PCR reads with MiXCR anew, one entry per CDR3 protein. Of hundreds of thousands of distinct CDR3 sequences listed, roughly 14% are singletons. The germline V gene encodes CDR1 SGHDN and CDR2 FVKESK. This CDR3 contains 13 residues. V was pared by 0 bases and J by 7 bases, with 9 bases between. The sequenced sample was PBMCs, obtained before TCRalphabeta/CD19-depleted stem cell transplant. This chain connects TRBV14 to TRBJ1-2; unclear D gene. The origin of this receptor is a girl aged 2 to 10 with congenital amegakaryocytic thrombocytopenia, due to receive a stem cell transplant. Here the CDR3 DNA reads TGTGCCAGCAGCCAAGACGTGGGGATTGGCTACACCTTC. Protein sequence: CASSQDVGIGYTF.